This T cell receptor (beta chain) stems from a study of blood T cell repertoires in COVID-19. Turning to the study itself: Whether acute or convalescent, the COVID-19 samples came from the United States, Italy and Spain.

How the authors handled the data: The assay estimated nucleated cells by amplifying reference gene primers. Repertoires were generated with immunoSEQ multiplex PCR, while TCRdb's copy carries only in-frame clones and drops some. The V and J calls and clone size come from that table; D and trimming were worked out from the DNA. The sample yields some 350,000 clones, more than 75% seen once. The CDR3 extends over 13 amino acids. Germline V gene data show CDR1 as MNHEY and CDR2 as SVGAGI. Unmatched junction bases numbered 10, after V lost 11 bases and J lost 4 bases. Seattle's enrolled individuals joined amid active infection and were then monitored longitudinally.

The receptor comes from a woman aged 45-60 years with COVID-19, enrolled during active disease. The chain couples TRBV6-5 to TRBJ1-1; 7 nucleotides match TRBD1. The specimen was peripheral blood. CDR3 DNA sequence: TGTGCCGCCCTAGGGGGCGCGTTCACTGAAGCTTTCTTT. Translating gives CAALGGAFTEAFF.